These 22 T cell receptor beta chains came from one sample sequenced in a study of T cells in localized non-small cell lung cancer (dated by TCRdb to about 2020). The library was obtained by the immunoSEQ multiplex PCR assay. TCRdb re-hosts the immuneACCESS table, in-frame sequences only. Its copies lack some clones; in the studies checked, an unresolved V gene accounts for under half of them, and the cause for the rest is not known. This sample has roughly 50,000 clones in its table, and more than 85% of those were observed once. About 20% of the sample is held by the ten biggest clonotypes. This specimen consisted of peripheral blood, obtained before any cancer treatment. The receptors derive from a man aged 35-75 years with stage I lung adenocarcinoma.

The chain combines TRBV30 with TRBJ2-4; 10 bases match TRBD2. The CDR3 runs 21 residues. CDR1 and CDR2 from the germline V gene are GTSNPN and SVGIG (reference sequence). The junction had 21 bases not matched to a gene; V was cut back by 2 bases and J by 2 bases. In DNA, the CDR3 is TGTGCCTGGAGTCACTATAACGAGCTCCCCGGGACTAGCGTTACCAAAAACATTCAGTACTTC. Translating gives CAWSHYNELPGTSVTKNIQYF.

This clone was seen a few times. This chain uses TRBV9 with TRBJ2-1; a possible D gene is TRBD1 (5 bases). Germline V gene data show CDR1 as SGDLS and CDR2 as YYNGEE. V gave up 0 bases and J gave up 4 bases, with 8 bases separating them. CDR3 length equals 14 residues. CDR3 sequence: CASSVGDRYNEQFF. In DNA form, the CDR3 reads TGTGCCAGCAGCGTAGGAGACAGATACAATGAGCAGTTCTTC.

The chain uses TRBV7-2 and TRBJ2-7; 9 bases are a match to TRBD1. With V trimmed by 1 base and J by 3 bases, 4 bases remained unmatched. Germline lookup yields CDR1 SGHTA and CDR2 FQGNSA. This CDR3 is 15 amino acids long. CDR3 bases: TGTGCCAGCAGCTTAGATACAGGGGGCGGCTACGAGCAGTACTTC. Translating it yields CASSLDTGGGYEQYF.

CDR3: CATSRDFKTGELFF. CDR3 sequence (DNA): TGTGCCACCAGCAGAGATTTCAAAACCGGGGAGCTGTTTTTT. This rearrangement joins TRBV15 to TRBJ2-2; no clear D gene. The CDR3 is 14 amino acids. CDR1 is LNHNV and CDR2 is YYDKDF in the germline V gene (reference sequence). Trimming pared 0 bases from V and 5 bases from J, leaving 7 bases between.

DNA of the CDR3: TGTGCCAGCAGCCCCGCGAGACAGAGCTACTATGGCTACACCTTC. The encoded protein is CASSPARQSYYGYTF. V and J are TRBV5-4 and TRBJ1-2, with D perhaps TRBD1 (5 bases). The ends were cut back, 4 bases at V and 3 bases at J, with 16 bases in the middle. The CDR3 runs 15 residues. CDR1 and CDR2 (germline): SGHNT, YYREEE (reference sequence).

J is TRBJ2-1 and V is TRBV6-1, with TRBD1 as a possible D gene (5 bases). CDR3 length: 15 amino acids. V gave up 6 bases and J gave up 3 bases, with 15 bases separating them. Germline lookup yields CDR1 MNHNS and CDR2 SASEGT. CDR3 DNA sequence: TGTGCCAGCAGCACAGGCCCATCGATCTACAATGAGCAGTTCTTC. Protein: CASSTGPSIYNEQFF.

The gene calls are TRBV2 and TRBJ2-1; D ambiguous. This CDR3 region has 12 residues. Germline V gene data show CDR1 as SNHLY and CDR2 as FYNNEI. Trimming removed 8 bases at V and 7 bases at J, with 12 bases between. Here the CDR3 DNA reads TGTGCCAGCCAAGGAAGGGTGAATGAGCAGTTCTTC. It codes for CASQGRVNEQFF.

The chain combines TRBV5-4 with TRBJ2-1; 9 positions match TRBD1. V was clipped by 8 bases and J by 5 bases; unmatched bases: 5. CDR1 and CDR2 (germline): SGHNT, YYREEE (reference sequence). The CDR3 sequence is 13 residues long. The CDR3 nucleotides are TGTGCCAGTATGGGACAGGGAAACAATGAGCAGTTCTTC. It yields the protein CASMGQGNNEQFF.

This chain links TRBV5-1 with TRBJ1-2; D is uncertain. V was shortened by 3 bases and J by 3 bases, with 15 bases between the two germline ends. From germline, CDR1 is SGHRS and CDR2 YFSETQ. The CDR3 spans 15 residues. In DNA, the CDR3 is TGCGCCAGCAGCTCCCCTCACGGTGCGGACTATGGCTACACCTTC. Translating it yields CASSSPHGADYGYTF.

V gene TRBV18 combines with J gene TRBJ1-4, with D maybe TRBD1 (5 bases). V gave up 0 bases and J gave up 7 bases, with 12 bases separating them. This CDR3 spans 15 amino acids. In germline, CDR1 is KGHSH, CDR2 LQKENI. CDR3 sequence reads: CASSPPGRAFEKLFF. The CDR3, as DNA: TGTGCCAGCTCACCACCGGGCAGGGCCTTTGAAAAACTGTTTTTT.

The rearrangement links TRBV7-6 to TRBJ2-7; perhaps TRBD2 as D (6 bases). Deletions cut 5 bases from V and 2 bases from J, with 10 bases between. CDR3 length: 13 amino acids. Germline-derived CDR1 and CDR2 are SGHVS and FNYEAQ. CDR3 in DNA: TGTGCCAGCAGCCGGGGGAGTCCCTACGAGCAGTACTTC. This sequence encodes CASSRGSPYEQYF.

The chain combines TRBV7-2 with TRBJ2-1, with 11 bases aligning to TRBD2. The CDR3 is 15 amino acids. V trimming: 4 bases; J trimming: 7 bases; junction bases outside the gene matches: 6. Germline lookup yields CDR1 SGHTA and CDR2 FQGNSA. For the CDR3, the DNA is TGTGCCAGCAGCTCGGTAGCGGGAGGGCTTAATGAGCAGTTCTTC. Amino acids: CASSSVAGGLNEQFF.

The V gene is TRBV9, the J gene TRBJ2-3; D may be TRBD2 (6 bases). This CDR3 has 14 residues. Germline CDR1 and CDR2: SGDLS and YYNGEE. CDR3 protein: CAATGTSSTDTQYF. Here the CDR3 DNA reads TGTGCAGCAACCGGGACTTCGAGCACAGATACGCAGTATTTT.

V gene TRBV6-5 combines with J gene TRBJ1-1; no clear D. Germline V gene data show CDR1 as MNHEY and CDR2 as SVGAGI. Trimming pared 6 bases from V and 8 bases from J, leaving 10 bases between. The CDR3 runs 11 residues. CDR3 sequence reads: CASRDTIEAFF. In nucleotides, the CDR3 is TGTGCCAGCAGAGACACCATCGAAGCTTTCTTT.

This chain uses TRBV28 with TRBJ1-5; D ambiguous. In germline, CDR1 is MDHEN, CDR2 SYDVKM. This CDR3 region has 12 residues. Between the trimmed V and J ends, which lost 7 bases and 6 bases, there was a span of 10 bases. The CDR3 sequence: CASTLWGQPQHF. CDR3 in DNA: TGTGCCAGCACCCTATGGGGTCAGCCCCAGCATTTT.

The chain joins TRBV7-6 to TRBJ2-1, with 7 bases lining up with TRBD2. In germline, CDR1 is SGHVS, CDR2 FNYEAQ. This CDR3 has 11 residues. The V and J ends lost 4 bases and 9 bases, in that order; junction bases with no gene match: 0. The CDR3 DNA follows: TGTGCCAGCAGCTCTAGCGGTGAGCAGTTCTTC. Its translation is CASSSSGEQFF. The whole variable domain, filled in from reference TRBV7-6 and TRBJ2-1, reads GAGVSQSPRYKVTKRGQDVALRCDPISGHVSLYWYRQALGQGPEFLTYFNYEAQQDKSGLPNDRFSAERPEGSISTLTIQRTEQRDSAMYRCASSSSGEQFFGPGTRLTVL.

V and J are TRBV29-1 and TRBJ2-1; D perhaps matches TRBD2 (7 bases). This CDR3 is built from 15 residues. Germline CDR1 SQVTM, CDR2 ANQGSEA. V lost 3 bases, J lost 1 base, and 13 bases lay in between. DNA of the CDR3: TGCAGCGTTGAGGGGGGGGCCGAATCCTACAATGAGCAGTTCTTC. Residues: CSVEGGAESYNEQFF.

V is TRBV11-3 and J is TRBJ2-5; 9 nucleotides match TRBD2. This CDR3 has 16 amino acids. With V trimmed by 1 base and J by 0 bases, 3 bases remained unmatched. Per the germline V gene, CDR1 is SGHNT and CDR2 is YENEEA. The CDR3, as DNA: TGTGCCAGCAGCTTAGGGGTAGCGGGAGACCAAGAGACCCAGTACTTC. Residues: CASSLGVAGDQETQYF.

The V gene is TRBV28, the J gene TRBJ2-7; either TRBD1 or TRBD2 may fit D (5 bases each). The germline V gene has CDR1 MDHEN and CDR2 SYDVKM. V was shortened by 5 bases and J by 6 bases, with 17 bases between the two germline ends. The CDR3 runs 14 residues. The CDR3 DNA follows: TGTGCCAGCAGTGGTAGGGACGTCCCCTCCGAGCAGTACTTC. Protein: CASSGRDVPSEQYF. Full variable domain (remainder filled in from reference TRBV28 and TRBJ2-7): DVKVTQSSRYLVKRTGEKVFLECVQDMDHENMFWYRQDPGLGLRLIYFSYDVKMKEKGDIPEGYSVSREKKERFSLILESASTNQTSMYLCASSGRDVPSEQYFGPGTRLTVT.

The J gene is TRBJ2-7, the V gene TRBV7-3; D ambiguous. The CDR3 runs 13 residues. Trimming pared 1 base from V and 3 bases from J, leaving 7 bases between. From germline, CDR1 is SGHTA and CDR2 FQGTGA. The CDR3, as DNA: TGTGCCAGCAGCTTAAACGGTAACTACGAGCAGTACTTC. Its translation is CASSLNGNYEQYF.

V and J are TRBV7-3 and TRBJ2-2, with D tentatively TRBD1 (5 bases). CDR3 length: 14 residues. The ends were cut back, 8 bases at V and 6 bases at J, with 16 bases in the middle. Germline-derived CDR1 and CDR2 are SGHTA and FQGTGA. CDR3 in DNA: TGTGCCAGCGCACTTAGTCAGGGATCCGGGGAGCTGTTTTTT. This sequence encodes CASALSQGSGELFF.

The chain links TRBV4-1 to TRBJ2-1; weak D call: TRBD2 (6 bases). V was clipped by 0 bases and J by 5 bases, with 14 bases between them. The CDR3 extends over 16 amino acids. CDR1 MGHRA and CDR2 YSYEKL come from the germline V gene. The CDR3 nucleotides are TGCGCCAGCAGCCAAGATACGGGAGCCGCACACAATGAGCAGTTCTTC. This gives the protein CASSQDTGAAHNEQFF.